A selection of T cell receptor beta chains follows, all from one sample in a study of persistence of HIV-infected CD4 T cells. Only in-frame clones appear in the TCRdb table, and some are missing; sequencing was by immunoSEQ multiplex PCR. The sample consists of about 33,000 clones, 75% to 90% of them appearing once. The antigens for these receptors are not known. Sequencing used cultured CD4+ T cells from PBMCs, obtained from a patient who received antiretroviral therapy. The source is an adult with HIV. The donor label of this sample is uncertain. Each CDR3 is given with its conserved first and last residue. D genes are given only for firm matches. Not all rows give a size; the values are once, few, many and, for expanded clones, a class.

D gene	V gene	clone size	J gene	CDR3 DNA	CDR3 protein
NA	TRBV5-1	NA	TRBJ1-1	TGCGCCAGCAGCTTGCAGGGGCTCACTGAAGCTTTCTTT	CASSLQGLTEAFF
TRBD2	TRBV10-2	NA	TRBJ2-1	TGCGCCAGCAGCCGCGGGGGGGCCTACAATGAGCAGTTCTTC	CASSRGGAYNEQFF
NA	TRBV19	NA	TRBJ1-4	TGTGCCAGTAGTGTTCCGGGCCGGGGGAATGAAAAACTGTTTTTT	CASSVPGRGNEKLFF
NA	TRBV21-1	NA	TRBJ1-2	TGTGCCAGCAGCACCAGGGTACTTGGCTATGGCTACACCTTC	CASSTRVLGYGYTF
NA	TRBV9	NA	TRBJ2-3	TGTGCCAGCAGCGTAGCCGGGACTAGCACAGATACGCAGTATTTT	CASSVAGTSTDTQYF
TRBD1	TRBV6-1	NA	TRBJ1-5	TGTGCCAGCAGTGAAGGGACAGGCGGCTACGAGCCCCAGCATTTT	CASSEGTGGYEPQHF
TRBD2	TRBV9	NA	TRBJ2-2	TGTGCCAGCAGCGAGCGGGGGGACACCGGGGAGCTGTTTTTT	CASSERGDTGELFF
TRBD1	TRBV5-1	NA	TRBJ2-7	TGCGCCAGCAGCTTGGGGGACAGAGAGTACGGAGAGCAGTACTTC	CASSLGDREYGEQYF
NA	TRBV3-1/TRBV3-2	NA	TRBJ1-1	TGTGCCAGCAGCCAGAAAATGAACACTGAAGCTTTCTTT	CASSQKMNTEAFF
NA	TRBV4-2	NA	TRBJ2-2	TGTGCCAGCAGCCAATCAGGGGACCGGGAGCTGTTTTTT	CASSQSGDRELFF
TRBD1	TRBV6-4	NA	TRBJ2-2	TGTGCCAGCAGAGACAGGGCCTTAACCGGGGAGCTGTTTTTT	CASRDRALTGELFF
NA	TRBV3-1/TRBV3-2	NA	TRBJ1-3	TGTGCCAGCAGCCAAGACAGCGTCTCTGGAAACACCATATATTTT	CASSQDSVSGNTIYF
TRBD2	TRBV7-3	few	TRBJ2-1	TGTGCCAGCAGCTTAATGGGACTAGCGGGGGGGGCCCATGAGCAGTTCTTC	CASSLMGLAGGAHEQFF
NA	TRBV24-1	NA	TRBJ2-1	TGTGCCACCAGTGGGCAGAGGGATGAGCAGTTCTTC	CATSGQRDEQFF
NA	TRBV10-3	NA	TRBJ1-1	TGTGCCATCAGTGAGCCCACGAAGGGCACTGAAGCTTTCTTT	CAISEPTKGTEAFF
NA	TRBV15	NA	TRBJ2-1	TGTGCCACCAGCAGAGATAGGGGGTACAATGAGCAGTTCTTC	CATSRDRGYNEQFF
NA	TRBV7-9	NA	TRBJ1-2	TGTGCCAGCAGCTTATCGGAGGGGTTCGGCTACACCTTC	CASSLSEGFGYTF
NA	TRBV3-1/TRBV3-2	NA	TRBJ2-3	TGTGCCAGCAGCCAGGGAAACACAGATACGCAGTATTTT	CASSQGNTDTQYF
NA	TRBV10-3	NA	TRBJ1-3	TGTGCCACTAGGAGCTCTGGAAACACCATATATTTT	CATRSSGNTIYF
NA	TRBV9	NA	TRBJ1-1	TGTGCCAGCAGCGCACACCCGGACGGTGAAGCTTTCTTT	CASSAHPDGEAFF
TRBD1	TRBV19	NA	TRBJ1-4	TGTGCCAGTACCGGGACAGGGGCTTTGCAAAAACTGTTTTTT	CASTGTGALQKLFF
NA	TRBV12-3/TRBV12-4	NA	TRBJ1-4	TGTGCCAGCAGCCCTTTACAGGGTGAAAAACTGTTTTTT	CASSPLQGEKLFF
NA	TRBV5-1	NA	TRBJ2-7	TGCGCCAGCAGCTTGGCCGGACAGTACGAGCAGTACTTC	CASSLAGQYEQYF
NA	TRBV9	NA	TRBJ2-3	TGTGCCAGCAGCACCTCCTTGAGCAGCACAGATACGCAGTATTTT	CASSTSLSSTDTQYF
TRBD1	TRBV7-6	NA	TRBJ2-1	TGTGCCAGCAGCTTCCTAGCCGGCACAGGGGGATCAGGAGGGTCCTACAATGAGCAGTTCTTC	CASSFLAGTGGSGGSYNEQFF
TRBD1	TRBV10-2	NA	TRBJ2-1	TGCGCCAGCAGCTACCAGGGGGCCGGTGAGCAGTTCTTC	CASSYQGAGEQFF
NA	TRBV3-1/TRBV3-2	NA	TRBJ2-2	TGTGCCAGCAGCCAAATTAAGAACACCGGGGAGCTGTTTTTT	CASSQIKNTGELFF
TRBD1	TRBV6-5	NA	TRBJ1-5	TGTGCCAGCAAGCCGGGACAGGGCCAGCCCCAGCATTTT	CASKPGQGQPQHF
NA	TRBV10-3	NA	TRBJ1-1	TGTGCCATCAGTAGGGACGGAGACACTGAAGCTTTCTTT	CAISRDGDTEAFF
TRBD1	TRBV10-3	NA	TRBJ1-1	TGTGCCATCAGTGGGGAGACAGGGGGCGGTTGGAACACTGAAGCTTTCTTT	CAISGETGGGWNTEAFF
NA	TRBV7-9	NA	TRBJ1-5	TGTGCCAGCTCCGAAGGGAAAGCACAGCCCCAGCATTTT	CASSEGKAQPQHF
NA	TRBV27	NA	TRBJ2-6	TGTGCCAGCAGATTATCTGGGGCCAACGTCCTGACTTTC	CASRLSGANVLTF
TRBD2	TRBV5-1	few	TRBJ2-5	TGCGCCAGCAGCGGCTGGGGGGGTCAAGAGACCCAGTACTTC	CASSGWGGQETQYF
NA	TRBV3-1/TRBV3-2	NA	TRBJ1-1	TGTGCCAGCAGCCAAGGGTTCCACAGGTCGACGAACACTGAAGCTTTCTTT	CASSQGFHRSTNTEAFF
TRBD2	TRBV6-5	NA	TRBJ2-1	TGTGCCAGCACCAGCGGGAATTACAATGAGCAGTTCTTC	CASTSGNYNEQFF
NA	TRBV9	NA	TRBJ1-3	TGTGCCAGCAGCCCCCAGGGATTCTCCATATATTTT	CASSPQGFSIYF
NA	TRBV7-9	NA	TRBJ2-3	TGTGCCAGCAGCTTAGCGGGGGCCCACGATACGCAGTATTTT	CASSLAGAHDTQYF
NA	TRBV6-5	NA	TRBJ1-6	TGTGCCAGCAGTTACTATTGGGAGCCGAATTCACCCCTCCACTTT	CASSYYWEPNSPLHF
NA	TRBV2	NA	TRBJ2-2	TGTGCCAGCAGTGAAGTGGAGGGTGGGGAGCTGTTTTTT	CASSEVEGGELFF
NA	TRBV11-3	NA	TRBJ2-1	TGTGCCAGCAGCTTCGGGGGTCGGGGAGAGCAGTTCTTC	CASSFGGRGEQFF
TRBD1	TRBV12-3/TRBV12-4	NA	TRBJ1-2	TGTGCCAGCAGGGGACAGTCTAACTATGGCTACACCTTC	CASRGQSNYGYTF